This entry lists 13 T cell receptor beta chains sequenced from one sample in a study of cytomegalovirus exposure and HLA in healthy donors. The PCR used 60 Vbeta and 13 Jbeta primers. Repertoires were generated with immunoSEQ multiplex PCR, while TCRdb's copy carries only in-frame clones and drops some. Of about 160,000 clones in the sample, roughly 80% were seen once. Sequenced sample: PBMCs. These receptors were collected from a man aged 25-45 years in good health and CMV-seropositive.

This chain links TRBV25-1 with TRBJ1-1; D gene unclear. The length of the CDR3 is 11 residues. The V gene lost 5 bases and the J gene lost 6 bases, with 7 bases spanning the gap. The germline V gene encodes CDR1 MGHDK and CDR2 SYGVNS. CDR3 DNA: TGTGCCAGCAGTCCCGGGGCTGAAGCTTTCTTT. This translates into CASSPGAEAFF.

V is TRBV11-3 and J is TRBJ2-5, with D perhaps matching TRBD2 (6 bases). This CDR3 region has 15 residues. CDR1 and CDR2 (germline): SGHNT, YENEEA. The V end was cut by 1 base, the J end by 2 bases, with 11 bases between. The CDR3, as DNA: TGTGCCAGCAGCTTAGGGGGGGATATACAAGAGACCCAGTACTTC. As protein: CASSLGGDIQETQYF.

This chain uses TRBV7-3 with TRBJ1-1; TRBD1 might be the D (5 bases). Germline loops: CDR1 SGHTA, CDR2 FQGTGA. The V end lost 5 bases, the J end lost 4 bases, and 20 bases lay between the germline ends. The CDR3 has 16 amino acids. The DNA for the CDR3 is TGTGCCAGCAGCCCCCGCGCGTCGGGGGGGTCCACTGAAGCTTTCTTT. It specifies CASSPRASGGSTEAFF.

This chain connects TRBV10-3 to TRBJ1-1; possible D gene TRBD1, 5 bases. CDR3 length equals 16 residues. Per the germline V gene, CDR1 is ENHRY and CDR2 is SYGVKD. V was cut by 4 bases and J by 0 bases, with 15 bases left in between. The CDR3: CAISGRGNALNTEAFF. CDR3 nucleotide sequence: TGTGCCATCAGTGGAAGGGGTAACGCCCTGAACACTGAAGCTTTCTTT.

The chain links TRBV5-1 to TRBJ2-5, with 9 positions matching TRBD1. The CDR3 spans 16 residues. Germline V gene data show CDR1 as SGHRS and CDR2 as YFSETQ. V shed 4 bases, J shed 2 bases, and the junction held 9 bases outside the gene matches. The CDR3 coding sequence is TGCGCCAGCAGCCGCTCGCCCGGGACAGGGCAAGAGACCCAGTACTTC. Translated, it gives CASSRSPGTGQETQYF.

This chain joins TRBV13 and TRBJ2-7, with 12 bases matching TRBD2. V dropped 5 bases and J dropped 3; count of bases not matched to a gene: 8. CDR1 is PRHDT, CDR2 FYEKMQ, per germline (reference sequence). The CDR3 is 16 residues long. The CDR3 DNA is TGTGCCAGCAGCCCAACGGGGACTAGCGGGTTCTACGAGCAGTACTTC. Translation gives CASSPTGTSGFYEQYF.

The V and J genes are TRBV2 and TRBJ1-6, with 9 bases fitting TRBD1. V gave up 8 bases and J gave up 7 bases; unmatched junction bases: 12. The CDR3 is 16 amino acids. Germline CDR1 is SNHLY and CDR2 is FYNNEI. CDR3 protein: CASGTDRGIGNSPLHF. The CDR3 nucleotides read TGTGCCAGCGGCACGGACAGGGGCATCGGGAATTCACCCCTCCACTTT. Combining the CDR3 with reference TRBV2 and TRBJ1-6 gives the whole variable domain EPEVTQTPSHQVTQMGQEVILRCVPISNHLYFYWYRQILGQKVEFLVSFYNNEISEKSEIFDDQFSVERPDGSNFTLKIRSTKLEDSAMYFCASGTDRGIGNSPLHFGNGTRLTVT.

This clone was seen more than once but under ten times. The chain is built from TRBV4-1 and TRBJ2-5; D is possibly TRBD1 (7 bases). Between the trimmed V and J ends, which lost 4 bases and 3 bases, there was a span of 12 bases. The CDR3 spans 14 residues. The V gene's germline CDR1 is MGHRA and CDR2 YSYEKL. The CDR3 nucleotides read TGCGCCAGCAGCCCGGAGGGGGCGGAAGAGACCCAGTACTTC. Amino acid sequence: CASSPEGAEETQYF.

This clone came up once. The junction and the germline gene differ at one end; a read error may be behind it. The chain carries TRBV19 and TRBJ1-6; D unresolved. CDR1 LNHDA and CDR2 SQIVND come from the germline V gene (reference sequence). The length of the CDR3 is 17 residues. Here the CDR3 DNA reads TGTGCCAGTAGTCTCGCGGCATCCTCCTCCTTTAATTCACCCCTCCACTTT. This sequence encodes CASSLAASSSFNSPLHF.

The chain couples TRBV30 to TRBJ2-2; no firm D call. The CDR3 loop spans 12 amino acids. The V gene lost 5 bases and the J gene lost 7 bases, with 11 bases spanning the gap. From germline, CDR1 is GTSNPN and CDR2 SVGIG (reference sequence). In DNA form, the CDR3 reads TGTGCCTGGGAGCCCTCGGGCGGGGAGCTGTTTTTT. Its translation is CAWEPSGGELFF. Full variable domain (rest looked up from reference TRBV30 and TRBJ2-2): SQTIHQWPATLVQPVGSPLSLECTVEGTSNPNLYWYRQAAGRGLQLLFYSVGIGQISSEVPQNLSASRPQDRQFILSSKKLLLSDSGFYLCAWEPSGGELFFGEGSRLTVL.

The V gene is TRBV4-1, the J gene TRBJ1-2; D perhaps matches TRBD1 (6 bases). Per germline, CDR1 MGHRA and CDR2 YSYEKL. The CDR3 has 14 residues. V was clipped by 0 bases and J by 6 bases, with 11 bases between them. This chain's CDR3 is CASSQDNRVDGYTF. CDR3 coding DNA: TGCGCCAGCAGCCAAGATAACAGGGTGGATGGCTACACCTTC.

This clone was counted only a few times. The chain couples TRBV28 to TRBJ1-5, with 7 nucleotides matching TRBD1. Trimming removed 3 bases from V and 4 bases from J; junction bases left unmatched: 6. CDR1 MDHEN and CDR2 SYDVKM come from the germline V gene. The CDR3 extends over 15 amino acids. CDR3 residues: CASSLIDRENQPQHF. CDR3 nucleotides: TGTGCCAGCAGTTTGATTGACAGGGAGAATCAGCCCCAGCATTTT.

The chain employs TRBV19 and TRBJ2-3; 8 bases line up with TRBD1. Trimming at V came to 10 bases and at J to 2 bases, leaving 11 bases not matched to a gene. Germline CDR1 LNHDA, CDR2 SQIVND (reference sequence). This CDR3 is built from 15 residues. CDR3 in amino acids: CATNSRGQNTDTQYF. In nucleotides, the CDR3 is TGTGCCACCAACAGCAGGGGGCAAAACACAGATACGCAGTATTTT.